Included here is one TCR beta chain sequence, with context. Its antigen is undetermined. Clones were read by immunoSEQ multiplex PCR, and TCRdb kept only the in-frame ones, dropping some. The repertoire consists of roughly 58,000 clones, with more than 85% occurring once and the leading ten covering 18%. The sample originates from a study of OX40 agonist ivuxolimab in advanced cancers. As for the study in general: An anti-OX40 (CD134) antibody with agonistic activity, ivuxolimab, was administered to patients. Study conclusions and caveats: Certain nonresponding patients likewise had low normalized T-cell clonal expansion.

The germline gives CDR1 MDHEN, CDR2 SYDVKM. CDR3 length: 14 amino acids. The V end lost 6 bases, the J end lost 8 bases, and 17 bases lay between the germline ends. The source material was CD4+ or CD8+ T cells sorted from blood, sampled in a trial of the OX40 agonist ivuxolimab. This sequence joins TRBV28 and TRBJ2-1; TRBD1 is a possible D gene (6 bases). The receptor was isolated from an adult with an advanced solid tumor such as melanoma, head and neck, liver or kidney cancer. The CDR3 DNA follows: TGTGCCAGCAGCACGGGACAATCTTTTGATGAGCAGTTCTTC. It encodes CASSTGQSFDEQFF.